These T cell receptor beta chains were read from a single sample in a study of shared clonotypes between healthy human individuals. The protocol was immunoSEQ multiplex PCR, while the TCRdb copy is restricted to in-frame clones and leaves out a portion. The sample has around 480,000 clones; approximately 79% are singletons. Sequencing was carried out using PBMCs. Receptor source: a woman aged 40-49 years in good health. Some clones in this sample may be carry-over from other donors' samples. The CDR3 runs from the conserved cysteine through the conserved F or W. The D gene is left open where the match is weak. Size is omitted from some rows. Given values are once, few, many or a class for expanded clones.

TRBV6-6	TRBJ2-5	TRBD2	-	CASSLAGVEETQYF	TGTGCCAGCAGCTTAGCGGGAGTCGAGGAGACCCAGTACTTC
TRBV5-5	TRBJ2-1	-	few	CASSLVGSSYNEQFF	TGTGCCAGCAGCTTGGTCGGGAGCTCCTACAATGAGCAGTTCTTC
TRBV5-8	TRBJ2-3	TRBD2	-	CASSFGSGNADTQYF	TGTGCCAGCAGCTTTGGTAGCGGGAACGCAGATACGCAGTATTTT
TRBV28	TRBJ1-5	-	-	CASSSGWRFRSAQHF	TGTGCCAGCAGTTCCGGGTGGAGGTTTCGATCAGCCCAGCATTTT
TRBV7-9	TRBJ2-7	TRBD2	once	CASSLLAGERGDYEQYF	TGTGCCAGCAGTTTACTAGCGGGAGAGCGGGGGGACTACGAGCAGTACTTC
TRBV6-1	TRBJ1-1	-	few	CASSDWGAENTEAFF	TGTGCCAGCAGTGACTGGGGGGCAGAGAACACTGAAGCTTTCTTT
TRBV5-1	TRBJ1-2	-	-	CASSLGANYGYTF	TGCGCCAGCAGCTTGGGGGCTAACTATGGCTACACCTTC
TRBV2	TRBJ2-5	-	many	CASSAQKQETQYF	TGTGCCAGCAGTGCCCAGAAACAAGAGACCCAGTACTTC
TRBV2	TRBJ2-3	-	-	CASSELVGAEDTQYF	TGTGCCAGCAGTGAATTAGTGGGGGCCGAAGATACGCAGTATTTT
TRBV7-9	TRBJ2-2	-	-	CASSLGVPGELFF	TGTGCCAGCAGCTTAGGTGTACCCGGGGAGCTGTTTTTT
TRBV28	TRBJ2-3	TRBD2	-	CASSSLAGGPPDTQYF	TGTGCCAGCAGTTCCCTAGCGGGAGGGCCTCCGGATACGCAGTATTTT
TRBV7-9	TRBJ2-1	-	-	CASSLAFDGPNEQFF	TGTGCCAGCAGCTTAGCGTTCGACGGGCCCAATGAGCAGTTCTTC
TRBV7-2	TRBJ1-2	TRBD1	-	CASTPVDRYYGYTF	TGTGCCAGCACCCCGGTGGACAGGTACTATGGCTACACCTTC
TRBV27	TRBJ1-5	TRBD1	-	CASSLQGAGGQPQHF	TGTGCCAGCAGTCTGCAGGGGGCAGGCGGCCAGCCCCAGCATTTT
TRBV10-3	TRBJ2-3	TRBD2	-	CAISVAGGPGDTQYF	TGTGCCATCAGCGTAGCGGGAGGGCCGGGCGATACGCAGTATTTT
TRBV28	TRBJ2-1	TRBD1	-	CASSQGARNEQFF	TGTGCCAGCAGCCAGGGGGCGCGAAATGAGCAGTTCTTC
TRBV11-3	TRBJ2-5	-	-	CASSASGMVQETQYF	TGTGCCAGCAGCGCTAGTGGCATGGTACAAGAGACCCAGTACTTC
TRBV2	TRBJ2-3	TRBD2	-	CASRGGTSGASTDTQYF	TGTGCCAGCAGAGGTGGGACTAGCGGGGCTAGCACAGATACGCAGTATTTT
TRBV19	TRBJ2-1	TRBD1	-	CASSTGQGVKVQFF	TGTGCCAGTAGTACAGGACAGGGGGTTAAGGTCCAGTTCTTC
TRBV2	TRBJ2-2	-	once	CASSGGRTGELFF	TGTGCCAGCAGTGGGGGGAGGACCGGGGAGCTGTTTTTT
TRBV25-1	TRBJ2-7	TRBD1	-	CASSDPGQGYEQYF	TGTGCCAGCAGTGATCCGGGACAGGGGTACGAGCAGTACTTC
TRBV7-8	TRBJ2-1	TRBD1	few	CASSWRQGYNEQFF	TGTGCCAGCAGCTGGAGACAGGGGTACAATGAGCAGTTCTTC
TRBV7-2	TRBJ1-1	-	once	CASSLASRADTEAFF	TGTGCCAGCAGCTTAGCGAGCAGGGCTGACACTGAAGCTTTCTTT
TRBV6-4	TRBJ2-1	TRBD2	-	CASSAGREGVNEQFF	TGTGCCAGCAGTGCGGGGCGGGAGGGTGTCAATGAGCAGTTCTTC
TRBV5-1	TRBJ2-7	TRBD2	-	CASSLGQGRLAATYEQYF	TGCGCCAGCAGCTTGGGGCAGGGCAGACTAGCGGCTACCTACGAGCAGTACTTC
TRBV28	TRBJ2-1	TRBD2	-	CASSLGGEPYNEQFF	TGTGCCAGCAGTTTGGGGGGGGAACCTTACAATGAGCAGTTCTTC
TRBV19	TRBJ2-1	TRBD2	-	CASSQGLAGQGNSYNEQFF	TGTGCCAGTAGTCAAGGACTAGCGGGACAGGGGAACTCCTACAATGAGCAGTTCTTC
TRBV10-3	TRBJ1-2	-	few	CAISEVGVGSYGYTF	TGTGCCATCAGTGAGGTGGGGGTAGGTAGCTATGGCTACACCTTC
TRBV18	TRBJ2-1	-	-	CASSPRTIIYNEQFF	TGTGCCAGCTCACCACGGACTATCATATACAATGAGCAGTTCTTC
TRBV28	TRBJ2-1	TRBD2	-	CASSVTSAYSYNEQFF	TGTGCCAGCAGTGTGACTAGCGCCTACTCCTACAATGAGCAGTTCTTC
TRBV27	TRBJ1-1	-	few	CASSYAGLLNTEAFF	TGTGCCAGCAGCTACGCAGGACTCCTAAACACTGAAGCTTTCTTT
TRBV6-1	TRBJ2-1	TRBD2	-	CAVAGASGEQFF	TGTGCCGTAGCGGGAGCCTCCGGGGAGCAGTTCTTC
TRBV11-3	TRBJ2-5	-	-	CDSSRQGGETQYF	TGTGACAGCAGCCGACAGGGAGGCGAGACCCAGTACTTC
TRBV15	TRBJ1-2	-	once	CATSLGKGGVYGYTF	TGTGCCACCAGCCTCGGTAAGGGGGGCGTCTATGGCTACACCTTC
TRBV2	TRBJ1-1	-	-	CATRDWGTEAFF	TGTGCCACCCGGGACTGGGGTACTGAAGCTTTCTTT
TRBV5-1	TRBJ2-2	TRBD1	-	CASSFMTGGNTGELFF	TGCGCCAGCAGCTTTATGACAGGGGGAAACACCGGGGAGCTGTTTTTT
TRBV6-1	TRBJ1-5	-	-	CASSELDQPQHF	TGTGCCAGCAGTGAATTGGATCAGCCCCAGCATTTT
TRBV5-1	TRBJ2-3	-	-	CASSLAASTDTQYF	TGCGCCAGCAGCTTGGCCGCGAGCACAGATACGCAGTATTTT
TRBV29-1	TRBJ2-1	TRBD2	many	CSVVGGGFSNEQFF	TGCAGCGTTGTGGGGGGAGGGTTCTCCAATGAGCAGTTCTTC
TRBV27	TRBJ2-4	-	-	CASTSRVNGNIQYF	TGTGCCAGCACCTCGAGGGTCAATGGAAACATTCAGTACTTC
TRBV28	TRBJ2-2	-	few	CATDSSNTGELFF	TGTGCCACCGACAGTTCGAACACCGGGGAGCTGTTTTTT
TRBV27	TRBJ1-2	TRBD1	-	CASTHRGTGSPNYGYTF	TGTGCCAGCACCCACCGCGGGACAGGGTCTCCGAACTATGGCTACACCTTC
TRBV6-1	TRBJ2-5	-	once	CASSEGSVDQETQYF	TGTGCCAGCAGTGAGGGAAGCGTGGACCAAGAGACCCAGTACTTC
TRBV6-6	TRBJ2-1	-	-	CASNERGLSNEQFF	TGTGCCAGCAACGAAAGGGGACTGTCCAATGAGCAGTTCTTC
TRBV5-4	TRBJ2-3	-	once	CASSLAPDTQYF	TGTGCCAGCAGCTTGGCCCCGGATACGCAGTATTTT
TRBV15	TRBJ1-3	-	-	CATSRDLDTIYF	TGTGCCACCAGCAGAGATCTAGACACCATATATTTT
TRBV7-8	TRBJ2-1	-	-	CASSHRDFARNEQFF	TGTGCCAGCAGCCACAGGGATTTTGCCCGGAATGAGCAGTTCTTC
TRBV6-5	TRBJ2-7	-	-	CASSYGVSYEQYF	TGTGCCAGCAGTTACGGGGTTAGTTACGAGCAGTACTTC
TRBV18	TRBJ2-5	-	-	CASSPNQDSQETQYF	TGTGCCAGCTCACCGAACCAGGACAGTCAAGAGACCCAGTACTTC
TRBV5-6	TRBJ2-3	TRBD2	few	CASSTLLAETDTQYF	TGTGCCAGCAGCACATTACTAGCGGAAACAGATACGCAGTATTTT
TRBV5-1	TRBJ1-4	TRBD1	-	CASSLRQGSNEKLFF	TGCGCCAGCAGCTTGAGACAGGGTTCCAATGAAAAACTGTTTTTT
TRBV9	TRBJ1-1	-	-	CASSYTRDNMNTEAFF	TGTGCCAGCAGCTACACCCGGGACAACATGAACACTGAAGCTTTCTTT
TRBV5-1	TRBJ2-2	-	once	CASYLDITNTGELFF	TGCGCCAGCTACCTGGACATAACGAACACCGGGGAGCTGTTTTTT
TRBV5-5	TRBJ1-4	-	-	CASSLGDISTNEKLFF	TGTGCCAGCAGCTTGGGCGACATCTCAACTAATGAAAAACTGTTTTTT
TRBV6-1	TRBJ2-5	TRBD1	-	CASTQSRDRVETQYF	TGTGCCAGCACCCAGTCCCGGGACAGGGTAGAGACCCAGTACTTC
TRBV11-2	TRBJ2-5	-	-	CASSSHLALETQYF	TGTGCCAGCAGCTCGCATCTAGCACTTGAGACCCAGTACTTC
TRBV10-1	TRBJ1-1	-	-	CASTDPPDRYTEAFF	TGCGCCAGCACCGACCCGCCGGACAGATACACTGAAGCTTTCTTT
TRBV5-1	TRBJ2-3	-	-	CASSLARDSTDTQYF	TGCGCCAGCAGCTTGGCACGAGATAGCACAGATACGCAGTATTTT
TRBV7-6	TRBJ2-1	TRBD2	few	CASSPRLANLPNEQFF	TGTGCCAGCAGCCCGCGACTAGCGAACCTACCCAATGAGCAGTTCTTC
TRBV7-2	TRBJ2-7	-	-	CASSSLDGFSFDEQYF	TGTGCCAGCAGCTCACTGGACGGCTTTTCATTTGACGAGCAGTACTTC